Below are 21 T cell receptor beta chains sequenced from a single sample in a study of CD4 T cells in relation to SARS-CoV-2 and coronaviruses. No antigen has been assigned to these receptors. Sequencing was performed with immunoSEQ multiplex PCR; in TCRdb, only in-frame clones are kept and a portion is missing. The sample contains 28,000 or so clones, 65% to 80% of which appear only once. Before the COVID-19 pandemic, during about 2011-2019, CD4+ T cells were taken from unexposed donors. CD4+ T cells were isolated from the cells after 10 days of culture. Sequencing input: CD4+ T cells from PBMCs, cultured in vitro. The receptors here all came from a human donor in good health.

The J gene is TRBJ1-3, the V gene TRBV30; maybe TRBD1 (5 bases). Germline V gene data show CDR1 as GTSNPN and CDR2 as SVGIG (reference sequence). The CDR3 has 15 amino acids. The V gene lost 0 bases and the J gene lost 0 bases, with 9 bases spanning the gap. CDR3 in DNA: TGTGCCTGGAGTGTTTTCGGGACCTCTGGAAACACCATATATTTT. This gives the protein CAWSVFGTSGNTIYF.

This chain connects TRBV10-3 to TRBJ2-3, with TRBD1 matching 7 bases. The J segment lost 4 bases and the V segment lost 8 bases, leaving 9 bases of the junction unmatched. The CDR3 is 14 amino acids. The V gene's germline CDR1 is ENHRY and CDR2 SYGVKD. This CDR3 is CAISPGRGPDTQYF. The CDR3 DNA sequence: TGTGCCATCTCCCCGGGTAGGGGGCCAGATACGCAGTATTTT.

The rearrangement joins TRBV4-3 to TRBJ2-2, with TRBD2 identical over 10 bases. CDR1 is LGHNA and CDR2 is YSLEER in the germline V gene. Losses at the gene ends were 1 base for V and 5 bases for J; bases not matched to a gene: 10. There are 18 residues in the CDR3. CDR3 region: CASSQGSSGGAWTGELFF. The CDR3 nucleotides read TGCGCCAGCAGCCAAGGGTCCAGCGGGGGGGCGTGGACCGGGGAGCTGTTTTTT.

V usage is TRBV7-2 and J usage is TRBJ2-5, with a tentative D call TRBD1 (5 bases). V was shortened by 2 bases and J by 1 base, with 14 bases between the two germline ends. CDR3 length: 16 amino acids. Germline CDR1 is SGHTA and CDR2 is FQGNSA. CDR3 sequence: CASSLWAARGQETQYF. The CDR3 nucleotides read TGTGCCAGCAGCTTATGGGCCGCTAGGGGCCAAGAGACCCAGTACTTC.

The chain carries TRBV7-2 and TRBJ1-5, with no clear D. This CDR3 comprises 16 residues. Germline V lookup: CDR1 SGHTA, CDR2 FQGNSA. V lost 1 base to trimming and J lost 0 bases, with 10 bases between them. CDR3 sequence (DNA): TGTGCCAGCAGCTTAGGGACCCCCGATAGCAATCAGCCCCAGCATTTT. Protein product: CASSLGTPDSNQPQHF.

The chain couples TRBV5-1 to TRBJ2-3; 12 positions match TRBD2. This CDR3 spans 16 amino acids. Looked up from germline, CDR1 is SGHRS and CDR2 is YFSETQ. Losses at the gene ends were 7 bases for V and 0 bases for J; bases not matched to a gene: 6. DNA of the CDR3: TGCGCCAGCGGCCGGGGGACTAGCGGGAGCACAGATACGCAGTATTTT. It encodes CASGRGTSGSTDTQYF.

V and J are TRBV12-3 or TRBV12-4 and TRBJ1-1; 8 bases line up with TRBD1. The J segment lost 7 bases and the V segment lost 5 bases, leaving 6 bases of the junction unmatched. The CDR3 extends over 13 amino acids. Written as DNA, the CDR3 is TGTGCCAGCAGTGGACAGGGAACGGGTGAAGCTTTCTTT. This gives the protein CASSGQGTGEAFF.

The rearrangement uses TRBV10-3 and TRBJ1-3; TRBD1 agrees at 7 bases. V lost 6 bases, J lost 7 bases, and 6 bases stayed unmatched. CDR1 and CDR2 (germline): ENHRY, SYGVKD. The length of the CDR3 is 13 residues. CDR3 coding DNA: TGTGCCATCAGGGGGACAGTAGACAACACCATATATTTT. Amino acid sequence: CAIRGTVDNTIYF.

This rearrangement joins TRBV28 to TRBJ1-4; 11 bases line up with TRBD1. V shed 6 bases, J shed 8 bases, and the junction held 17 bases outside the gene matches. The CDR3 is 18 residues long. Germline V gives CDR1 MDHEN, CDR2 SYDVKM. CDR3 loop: CASSTFRDRGTFGEKLFF. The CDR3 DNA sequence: TGTGCCAGCAGCACCTTCCGGGACAGGGGGACTTTCGGCGAAAAACTGTTTTTT.

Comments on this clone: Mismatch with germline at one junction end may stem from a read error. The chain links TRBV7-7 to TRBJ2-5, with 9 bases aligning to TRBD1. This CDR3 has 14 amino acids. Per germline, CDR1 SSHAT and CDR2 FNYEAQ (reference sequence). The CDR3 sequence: CASSSGTGIETQYF. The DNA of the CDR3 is TGTGCTAGCAGCTCAGGGACAGGGATCGAGACCCAGTACTTC. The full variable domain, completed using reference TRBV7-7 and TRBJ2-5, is GAGVSQSPRYKVTKRGQDVTLRCDPISSHATLYWYQQALGQGPEFLTYFNYEAQPDKSGLPSDRFSAERPEGSISTLTIQRTEQRDSAMYRCASSSGTGIETQYFGPGTRLLVL.

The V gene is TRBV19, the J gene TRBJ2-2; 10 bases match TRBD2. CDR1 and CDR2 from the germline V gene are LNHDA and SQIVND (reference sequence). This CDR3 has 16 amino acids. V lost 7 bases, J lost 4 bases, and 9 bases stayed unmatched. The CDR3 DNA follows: TGTGCCAGTAAACGGGGGACTAGCGTCGGCACCGGGGAGCTGTTTTTT. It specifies CASKRGTSVGTGELFF.

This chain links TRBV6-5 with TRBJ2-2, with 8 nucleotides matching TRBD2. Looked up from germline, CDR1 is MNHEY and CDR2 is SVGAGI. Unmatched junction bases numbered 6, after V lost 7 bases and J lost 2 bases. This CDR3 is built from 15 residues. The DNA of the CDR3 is TGTGCCAGCACTACTAGCGGTGTAAACACCGGGGAGCTGTTTTTT. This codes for CASTTSGVNTGELFF.

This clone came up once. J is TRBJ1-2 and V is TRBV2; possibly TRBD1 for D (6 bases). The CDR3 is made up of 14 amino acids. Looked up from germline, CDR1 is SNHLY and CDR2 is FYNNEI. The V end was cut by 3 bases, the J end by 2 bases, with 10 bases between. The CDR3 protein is CASSDQGQNYGYTF. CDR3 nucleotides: TGTGCCAGCAGTGATCAGGGGCAAAACTATGGCTACACCTTC.

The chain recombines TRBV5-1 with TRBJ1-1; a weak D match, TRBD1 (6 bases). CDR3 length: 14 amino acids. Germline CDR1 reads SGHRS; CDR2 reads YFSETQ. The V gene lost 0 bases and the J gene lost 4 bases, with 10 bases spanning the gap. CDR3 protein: CASSLEYRATEAFF. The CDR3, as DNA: TGCGCCAGCAGCTTGGAGTACAGGGCCACTGAAGCTTTCTTT.

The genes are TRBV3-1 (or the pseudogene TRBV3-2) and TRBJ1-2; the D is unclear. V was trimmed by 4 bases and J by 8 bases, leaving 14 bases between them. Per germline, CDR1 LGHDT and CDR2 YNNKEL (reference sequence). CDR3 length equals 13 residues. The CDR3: CASSPEGGGGYTF. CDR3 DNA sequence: TGTGCCAGCAGCCCCGAGGGAGGAGGCGGCTACACCTTC.

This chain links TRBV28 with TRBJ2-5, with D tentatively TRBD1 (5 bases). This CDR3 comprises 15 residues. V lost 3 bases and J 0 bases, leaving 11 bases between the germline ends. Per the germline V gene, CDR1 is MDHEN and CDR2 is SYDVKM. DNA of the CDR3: TGTGCCAGCAGTTTCAAGGGGTCGTACCAAGAGACCCAGTACTTC. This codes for CASSFKGSYQETQYF.

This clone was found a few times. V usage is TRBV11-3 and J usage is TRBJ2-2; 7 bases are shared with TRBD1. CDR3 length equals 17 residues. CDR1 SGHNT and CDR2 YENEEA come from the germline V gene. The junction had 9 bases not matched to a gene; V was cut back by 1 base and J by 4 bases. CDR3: CASSLGERQGSTGELFF. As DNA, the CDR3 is TGTGCCAGCAGCTTAGGGGAGAGACAGGGCAGCACCGGGGAGCTGTTTTTT.

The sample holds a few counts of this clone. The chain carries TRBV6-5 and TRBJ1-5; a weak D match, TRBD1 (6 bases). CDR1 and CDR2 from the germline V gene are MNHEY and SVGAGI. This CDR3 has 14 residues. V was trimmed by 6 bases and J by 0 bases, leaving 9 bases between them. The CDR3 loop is CASRDRFSNQPQHF. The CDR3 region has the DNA TGTGCCAGCAGAGACAGGTTTAGCAATCAGCCCCAGCATTTT.

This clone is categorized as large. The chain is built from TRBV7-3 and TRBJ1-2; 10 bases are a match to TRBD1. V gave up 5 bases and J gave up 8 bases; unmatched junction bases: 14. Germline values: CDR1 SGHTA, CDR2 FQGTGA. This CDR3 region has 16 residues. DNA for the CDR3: TGTGCCAGCAGCCCCGGGACAGGGGAGTCTATGAGGGGCTACACCTTC. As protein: CASSPGTGESMRGYTF. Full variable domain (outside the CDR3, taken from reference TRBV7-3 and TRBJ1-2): GAGVSQTPSNKVTEKGKYVELRCDPISGHTALYWYRQSLGQGPEFLIYFQGTGAADDSGLPNDRFFAVRPEGSVSTLKIQRTERGDSAVYLCASSPGTGESMRGYTFGSGTRLTVV.

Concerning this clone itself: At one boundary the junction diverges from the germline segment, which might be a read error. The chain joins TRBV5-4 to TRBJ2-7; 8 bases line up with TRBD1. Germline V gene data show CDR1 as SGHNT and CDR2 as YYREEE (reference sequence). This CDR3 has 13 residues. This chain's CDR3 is CASRLDREGEQYF. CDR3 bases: TGTGCCAGCAGATTGGACAGGGAAGGAGAGCAGTACTTC. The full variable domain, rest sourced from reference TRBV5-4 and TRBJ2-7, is ETGVTQSPTHLIKTRGQQVTLRCSSQSGHNTVSWYQQALGQGPQFIFQYYREEENGRGNFPPRFSGLQFPNYSSELNVNALELDDSALYLCASRLDREGEQYFGPGTRLTVT.

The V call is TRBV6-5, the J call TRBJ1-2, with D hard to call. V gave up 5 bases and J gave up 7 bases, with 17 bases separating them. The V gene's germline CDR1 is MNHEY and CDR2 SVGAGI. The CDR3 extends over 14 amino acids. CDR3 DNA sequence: TGTGCCAGCAGTCCCACTGGAACAACGGGTGGCTACACCTTC. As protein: CASSPTGTTGGYTF.